This TCR beta chain was captured by sequencing in a study of cytomegalovirus exposure and HLA in healthy donors. Across the whole study: Unique TCRs numbering roughly 85 million, obtained from HLA-typed donors, made up an early data release.

As concerns this clone: Antigen unknown.

Whole-study findings and limits: TCR beta chains numbering approximately 150 were designated cytomegalovirus-associated.

Germline assignment: CDR1 GTSNPN and CDR2 SVGIG (reference sequence). There are 15 residues in the CDR3. After removal of 5 bases from V and 6 bases from J, the junction contained 14 bases not matched to a gene. Researchers ran the PCR with 60 Vbeta and 13 Jbeta primers. Assay: immunoSEQ multiplex PCR; the TCRdb copy retains only in-frame clones and omits some. Among around 130,000 clones, 80% were seen once, and the ten largest hold just over 2.5%. This sequence joins TRBV30 and TRBJ2-7; 9 nucleotides line up with TRBD2. Input material: PBMCs. The clonotype originates from a man younger than 40 in good health and CMV-seronegative. The CDR3 sequence is CAWGWVTSGFGEQYF. The CDR3, as DNA: TGTGCCTGGGGTTGGGTCACTAGCGGGTTCGGCGAGCAGTACTTC.